These T cell receptor beta chains were read from a single sample in a study of neurological immune-mediated disorders. MiXCR was run by TCRdb on the 5' RACE reads, yielding one entry per CDR3 protein. The sample includes about 48,000 distinct CDR3 sequences, 10% of them seen just once. Sequencing used PBMCs. The receptor set was obtained from a woman aged 35 to 49 with HTLV-1-associated myelopathy (HAM/TSP). Each CDR3 is given with its conserved first and last residue. Each record gives: clone size, V gene, J gene, D gene, CDR3 DNA, CDR3 protein. The D gene is left open where the match is weak. Size tells how often a clone was seen (once, few, many) or the class of an expanded clone, and some rows leave it out.

many	TRBV4-3	TRBJ2-2	.	TGCGCCAGCAGCCAAGAGCCTACAGATTCGACCGGGGAGCTGTTTTTT	CASSQEPTDSTGELFF
.	TRBV20-1	TRBJ2-3	TRBD1	TGCAGTGCACGGACAGGGAAGGGTAACACAGATACGCAGTATTTT	CSARTGKGNTDTQYF
many	TRBV12-3/TRBV12-4	TRBJ2-5	.	TGTGCCAGCAGTTTTGGGGGGCGCGGTAGGGAGACCCAGTACTTC	CASSFGGRGRETQYF
many	TRBV5-1	TRBJ2-6	.	TGCGCCAGCAGCTGGACTACTGGGGCCAACGTCCTGACTTTC	CASSWTTGANVLTF
many	TRBV2	TRBJ1-1	.	TGTGCCAGCAGGAGGACGGAGAACACTGAAGCTTTCTTT	CASRRTENTEAFF
once	TRBV7-2	TRBJ2-3	.	.	CASSFYICSATGWTGQSTDTQYF
many	TRBV2	TRBJ1-1	.	TGTGCCAGCAGGAAAGAGGGGTCCGGCACTGAAGCTTTCTTT	CASRKEGSGTEAFF
many	TRBV4-3	TRBJ2-6	TRBD1	TGCGCCAGCAGCCAAGGGGGACAGTTAGTCTCTGGGGCCAACGTCCTGACTTTC	CASSQGGQLVSGANVLTF
many	TRBV4-3	TRBJ2-7	TRBD2	TGCGCCAGCAGCCAAGATCGGGCTAGCGGGGCCGGGGGGGAGCAGTACTTC	CASSQDRASGAGGEQYF
many	TRBV20-1	TRBJ1-2	.	TGCAGTGCCCAGGGTCTAGATTATGGCTACACCTTC	CSAQGLDYGYTF
.	TRBV30	TRBJ2-3	.	TGTGCCTGGAATGGCGGGGACCCCACAGATACGCAGTATTTT	CAWNGGDPTDTQYF
many	TRBV4-1	TRBJ2-3	.	TGCGCCAGCAGCCCGACGGGCCGTTGGGACACGCAGTATTTT	CASSPTGRWDTQYF
many	TRBV10-3	TRBJ2-3	TRBD2	TGTGCCATCAGCGCAGCGGGGGGTCGCACAGATACGCAGTATTTT	CAISAAGGRTDTQYF
many	TRBV6-6	TRBJ1-2	TRBD1	TGTGCCAGCAGCCCAGCTTCGGGACAGGGGAGCTACACCTTC	CASSPASGQGSYTF
once	TRBV9	TRBJ2-6	.	TGTGCCAGCAGCCCCCTGGGGCCTGGGGCCAACGTCCTGACTTTC	CASSPLGPGANVLTF
many	TRBV20-1	TRBJ1-1	.	TGCAGTGCTAGACAGGGTGCAAAGGCTGAAGCTTTCTTT	CSARQGAKAEAFF
many	TRBV15	TRBJ2-7	TRBD1	TGTGCCACCAGCAGGGACAGGGGCCTAGGCGAGCAGTACTTC	CATSRDRGLGEQYF
many	TRBV5-6	TRBJ2-2	TRBD1	TGTGCCAGCAGCGGCGACAGGGGGTATACCGGGGAGCTGTTTTTT	CASSGDRGYTGELFF
many	TRBV7-2	TRBJ1-3	TRBD1	TGTGCCAGCACCATAGAGCCGGGACAGGGGGCCCCCTCGTATGAAAACACCATATATTTT	CASTIEPGQGAPSYENTIYF
many	TRBV5-1	TRBJ1-6	TRBD1	TGCGCCAGCAGCGCTGGACAGGGGAGATCCTATTCACCCCTCCACTTT	CASSAGQGRSYSPLHF
many	TRBV10-3	TRBJ1-1	.	TGTGCCATCAGTGACCGGGGGGGCCCCACTGAAGCTTTCTTT	CAISDRGGPTEAFF
many	TRBV28	TRBJ1-4	.	TGTGCCAGCAGTTTGGCCGGGAGGCCTAATGAAAAACTGTTTTTT	CASSLAGRPNEKLFF
many	TRBV29-1	TRBJ2-7	TRBD1	TGCAGCGTGGGCGAAGGACAGGGTTCCTACGAGCAGTACTTC	CSVGEGQGSYEQYF
many	TRBV7-2	TRBJ1-1	.	TGTGCCAGCAGCAACCTTTTAGGGTCCGGCTCTGAAGCTTTCTTT	CASSNLLGSGSEAFF
many	TRBV20-1	TRBJ1-3	TRBD1	TGCAGTCTCCGGGACAGCGATAAGGGAAACACCATATATTTT	CSLRDSDKGNTIYF
many	TRBV11-3	TRBJ2-7	TRBD1	TGTGCCACCTCAAGACAGGGGGCAAACGAGCAGTACTTC	CATSRQGANEQYF
many	TRBV5-1	TRBJ2-3	.	TGCGCCAGCAGCATCGGGACAACTAGCACAGATACGCAGTATTTT	CASSIGTTSTDTQYF
few	TRBV5-1	TRBJ1-3	.	TGCGCCAGCAGCTCCAGTAGTGACTCGGGAAACACCATATATTTT	CASSSSSDSGNTIYF
many	TRBV19	TRBJ2-1	.	TGTGCCAGCTCGACAGGACATTACAATGAGCAGTTCTTC	CASSTGHYNEQFF
many	TRBV12-5	TRBJ2-5	.	TGTGCTAGTGGCGCTAGGACCGAGGGGGAGACCCAGTACTTC	CASGARTEGETQYF
many	TRBV5-1	TRBJ2-7	TRBD1	TGCGCCAGCAGCTTGGGGGACAGGGTCCACGAGCAGTACTTC	CASSLGDRVHEQYF
many	TRBV5-1	TRBJ1-1	.	TGCGCCAGCAGGGCGAACACTGAAGCTTTCTTT	CASRANTEAFF
many	TRBV5-1	TRBJ2-2	.	TGCGCCAGCAGCAGAGACCAAACCGGGGAGCTGTTTTTT	CASSRDQTGELFF
.	TRBV10-1	TRBJ1-5	.	TGCGCCAGCGAAGTAACAGTTAATCAGCCCCAGCATTTT	CASEVTVNQPQHF
many	TRBV5-1	TRBJ2-3	.	TGCGCCAGCAGCTCCCGGGGCCGCACAGATACGCAGTATTTT	CASSSRGRTDTQYF
many	TRBV21-1	TRBJ1-1	.	TGTGCCAGCAGCCAACCGACAGGGAGGGGCACTGAAGCTTTCTTT	CASSQPTGRGTEAFF
many	TRBV12-3/TRBV12-4	TRBJ1-1	.	TGTGCCAGCAGTTTGAGTGTCCGGTCTGAAGCTTTCTTT	CASSLSVRSEAFF
many	TRBV5-1	TRBJ2-2	.	TGCGCCAGCAGCTTGTTCATAGGGATGGGCACCGGGGAGCTGTTTTTT	CASSLFIGMGTGELFF
many	TRBV27	TRBJ2-1	.	TGTGCCAGCAGTTTCAGGGCTAAGCTGAATGAGCAGTTCTTC	CASSFRAKLNEQFF
many	TRBV2	TRBJ1-5	.	TGTGCCAGCAGTGAACAGGGCGGCAATCAGCCCCAGCATTTT	CASSEQGGNQPQHF
many	TRBV10-3	TRBJ1-5	TRBD1	TGTGCCATCAGGAGGACAGGCGTCAATCAGCCCCAGCATTTT	CAIRRTGVNQPQHF
.	TRBV7-2	TRBJ2-7	.	TGTTCCAGCAGCTTAGGGTTTTTGGGCGATAGAACCTACGAGCAGTACTTC	CSSSLGFLGDRTYEQYF